This entry lists 30 T cell receptor beta chains sequenced from one sample in a study of T cell changes during pregnancy in multiple sclerosis. TCRdb's table, derived via immunoSEQ multiplex PCR, lists solely in-frame clones and lacks some. The sample consists of tens of thousands of clones, approximately 94% of them appearing once. The starting material was peripheral blood, obtained in the third trimester of pregnancy. The receptor source for this set is a female donor with multiple sclerosis, enrolled in a pregnancy study.

The chain joins TRBV5-1 to TRBJ2-5, with TRBD2 identical over 16 bases. This CDR3 has 17 amino acids. Germline V lookup: CDR1 SGHRS, CDR2 YFSETQ. J lost 5 bases, V lost 6 bases, and 10 bases had no gene match. DNA of the CDR3: TGCGCCAGCAAAACCGGGACTAGCGGGGGGGCCTTGGAGACCCAGTACTTC. Residues: CASKTGTSGGALETQYF.

V and J are TRBV25-1 and TRBJ1-2, with TRBD1 matching 10 bases. Germline V CDR1 and CDR2: MGHDK, SYGVNS. The CDR3 sequence is 16 residues long. The junction had 9 bases not matched to a gene; V was cut back by 6 bases and J by 2 bases. CDR3 loop: CASRSRDRGPNYGYTF. In DNA, the CDR3 is TGTGCCAGCAGATCCCGCGACAGGGGGCCGAACTATGGCTACACCTTC.

This rearrangement joins TRBV19 to TRBJ2-5, with D unresolved. The germline CDR1 and CDR2 sequences are LNHDA and SQIVND (reference sequence). Trimming cost V 2 bases and J 1 base, with 5 bases left between them. The CDR3 sequence is 13 residues long. This CDR3 reads CASSIILQETQYF. CDR3 coding DNA: TGTGCCAGTAGTATAATACTCCAAGAGACCCAGTACTTC.

The rearrangement links TRBV25-1 to TRBJ1-1; TRBD1 agrees at 7 bases. Germline loops: CDR1 MGHDK, CDR2 SYGVNS. The CDR3 totals 13 residues. J lost 5 bases, V lost 4 bases, and 4 bases had no gene match. CDR3 nucleotide sequence: TGTGCCAGCAGTGGACAGGGTGGAACTGAAGCTTTCTTT. This codes for CASSGQGGTEAFF.

The chain links TRBV29-1 to TRBJ1-2, with 11 positions matching TRBD1. The CDR3 consists of 16 residues. J gave up 2 bases and V 5 bases, and 10 bases lay outside the gene matches. CDR1 and CDR2 from the germline V gene are SQVTM and ANQGSEA. The CDR3 sequence: CSVSAPDRGRNYGYTF. The CDR3 nucleotides are TGCAGCGTTTCAGCGCCGGACAGGGGGCGGAACTATGGCTACACCTTC.

This chain connects TRBV5-4 to TRBJ2-7, with D maybe TRBD2 (7 bases). Germline CDR1 SGHNT, CDR2 YYREEE (reference sequence). This CDR3 has 15 amino acids. Trimming removed 5 bases at V and 2 bases at J, with 17 bases between. CDR3 sequence reads: CASRPTGGGTYEQYF. CDR3 DNA sequence: TGTGCCAGCAGACCAACCGGCGGGGGCACCTACGAGCAGTACTTC. The whole variable domain, filled in from reference TRBV5-4 and TRBJ2-7, reads ETGVTQSPTHLIKTRGQQVTLRCSSQSGHNTVSWYQQALGQGPQFIFQYYREEENGRGNFPPRFSGLQFPNYSSELNVNALELDDSALYLCASRPTGGGTYEQYFGPGTRLTVT.

This clone was recorded once. The rearrangement links TRBV7-9 to TRBJ1-6; no clear D. Germline-derived CDR1 and CDR2 are SEHNR and FQNEAQ (reference sequence). V lost 1 base and J lost 9, with 10 bases in between. The CDR3 contains 14 residues. CDR3 region: CASSLGPGSSPLHF. CDR3 bases: TGTGCCAGCAGCTTAGGTCCGGGATCTTCACCCCTCCACTTT.

This chain uses TRBV2 with TRBJ2-7; possible D gene TRBD1, 6 bases. Germline values: CDR1 SNHLY, CDR2 FYNNEI. With 7 bases removed from V and 0 bases from J, the gap between germline ends came to 13 bases. There are 14 residues in the CDR3. CDR3 bases: TGTGCCAGCATGGGACGGGACATCTCCTACGAGCAGTACTTC. This codes for CASMGRDISYEQYF.

The genes are TRBV2 and TRBJ1-6; D possibly corresponds to TRBD1 (6 bases). Deletions cut 6 bases from V and 6 bases from J, with 24 bases between. The V gene's germline CDR1 is SNHLY and CDR2 FYNNEI. The CDR3 spans 18 residues. CDR3: CASRGTRDAWVINSPLHF. The DNA of the CDR3 is TGTGCCAGCAGAGGGACAAGGGACGCCTGGGTGATTAATTCACCCCTCCACTTT.

The rearrangement links TRBV6-5 to TRBJ1-3; D may be TRBD1 (6 bases). V gave up 10 bases and J gave up 0 bases, with 13 bases separating them. The germline gives CDR1 MNHEY, CDR2 SVGAGI. This CDR3 comprises 14 residues. This chain's CDR3 is CATSWGPSGNTIYF. CDR3 coding DNA: TGTGCCACCTCTTGGGGGCCCTCTGGAAACACCATATATTTT.

The chain employs TRBV6-4 and TRBJ2-6; maybe TRBD1 (5 bases). The CDR3 has 15 residues. V lost 2 bases and J lost 2, with 7 bases in between. Germline V gene data show CDR1 as MRHNA and CDR2 as SNTAGT. As DNA, the CDR3 is TGTGCCAGCAGTGACAAGGGGCCTGGGGCCAACGTCCTGACTTTC. Encoded protein: CASSDKGPGANVLTF.

The rearrangement uses TRBV5-6 and TRBJ1-1, with TRBD1 identical over 7 bases. The germline CDR1 and CDR2 sequences are SGHDT and YYEEEE. The J segment lost 6 bases and the V segment lost 4 bases, leaving 9 bases of the junction unmatched. The CDR3 runs to 14 residues. The DNA of the CDR3 is TGTGCCAGCAGCAGACTACAGGGGTTCTCTGAAGCTTTCTTT. Protein: CASSRLQGFSEAFF.

The chain recombines TRBV5-1 with TRBJ1-6, with TRBD1 identical over 8 bases. This CDR3 has 19 residues. Per the germline V gene, CDR1 is SGHRS and CDR2 is YFSETQ. V shed 0 bases, J shed 0 bases, and the junction held 8 bases outside the gene matches. Written as DNA, the CDR3 is TGCGCCAGCAGCTTGGGGACCGGGACAGGTAGCTCCTATAATTCACCCCTCCACTTT. It specifies CASSLGTGTGSSYNSPLHF.

V usage is TRBV9 and J usage is TRBJ1-2; 7 bases fit TRBD1. This CDR3 is 14 amino acids long. The J segment lost 8 bases and the V segment lost 3 bases, leaving 10 bases of the junction unmatched. Looked up from germline, CDR1 is SGDLS and CDR2 is YYNGEE. In nucleotides, the CDR3 is TGTGCCAGCAGCGCGGGACAGCCTTTTCTGGGCTACACCTTC. It translates to CASSAGQPFLGYTF.

The V and J genes are TRBV9 and TRBJ2-3; TRBD1 might be the D (6 bases). The CDR3 covers 14 residues. Trimming took 1 base from V and 6 from J, leaving 12 bases between them. Germline V gives CDR1 SGDLS, CDR2 YYNGEE. CDR3 residues: CASSVSQGYDTQYF. As DNA, the CDR3 is TGTGCCAGCAGCGTAAGCCAGGGGTACGATACGCAGTATTTT.

The chain recombines TRBV27 with TRBJ2-5, with TRBD2 as a possible D gene (5 bases). V was shortened by 5 bases and J by 5 bases, with 15 bases between the two germline ends. The germline CDR1 and CDR2 sequences are MNHEY and SMNVEV (reference sequence). This CDR3 is 14 amino acids long. CDR3 protein: CASSRGARGETQYF. CDR3 DNA sequence: TGTGCCAGCAGTCGGGGTGCCCGTGGGGAGACCCAGTACTTC.

This chain links TRBV7-3 with TRBJ2-1; 9 bases align to TRBD2. The CDR3 is 13 amino acids. Germline V gene lookup returns CDR1 SGHTA and CDR2 FQGTGA. Losses at the gene ends were 5 bases for V and 8 bases for J; bases not matched to a gene: 4. CDR3 bases: TGTGCCAGCAGCCGAGCGGGGGGTGATGAGCAGTTCTTC. Its translation is CASSRAGGDEQFF.

This chain connects TRBV10-3 to TRBJ2-3, with 14 bases fitting TRBD2. V shed 4 bases and J 4 bases; nucleotides not matched to a gene: 13. Germline CDR1 is ENHRY and CDR2 is SYGVKD. The CDR3 consists of 19 residues. The CDR3 DNA reads TGTGCCATCAGTGTAATCGGACTAGCGGGGGGAAGATCATCAGATACGCAGTATTTT. Protein product: CAISVIGLAGGRSSDTQYF.

The genes are TRBV9 and TRBJ2-6; the match to TRBD1 covers 7 bases. The V and J ends lost 4 bases and 0 bases, in that order; junction bases with no gene match: 10. The CDR3 sequence is 18 residues long. From germline, CDR1 is SGDLS and CDR2 YYNGEE. CDR3 loop: CASSSQTDRFSGANVLTF. CDR3 sequence (DNA): TGTGCCAGCAGCTCCCAAACGGACAGGTTCTCTGGGGCCAACGTCCTGACTTTC.

This clone has only one observation. The chain uses TRBV27 and TRBJ2-3, with TRBD2 identical over 7 bases. The germline gives CDR1 MNHEY, CDR2 SMNVEV (reference sequence). With V trimmed by 6 bases and J by 1 base, 10 bases remained unmatched. The length of the CDR3 is 16 residues. CDR3 sequence: CASRLGGSSRTDTQYF. The CDR3 DNA reads TGTGCCAGCAGACTGGGGGGGTCCTCACGCACAGATACGCAGTATTTT.

J is TRBJ2-1 and V is TRBV5-1; 12 bases match TRBD2. CDR3 length equals 17 residues. With 0 bases clipped from V and 7 bases from J, the junction kept 8 bases outside the gene matches. Looked up from germline, CDR1 is SGHRS and CDR2 is YFSETQ. The CDR3 DNA sequence: TGCGCCAGCAGCTTGGAGTCTAGCGGGGGGGCAAGGAATGAGCAGTTCTTC. Its translation is CASSLESSGGARNEQFF.

The rearrangement joins TRBV19 to TRBJ1-6; TRBD1 matches at 8 bases. The trim removed 1 base at V and 9 bases at J, leaving 5 bases unmatched. CDR1 is LNHDA, CDR2 SQIVND, per germline (reference sequence). The length of the CDR3 is 15 residues. The CDR3 is CASSIAQQGVSPLHF. The CDR3 bases are TGTGCCAGTAGTATAGCCCAACAGGGGGTTTCACCCCTCCACTTT.

This clone has just a few counts. The genes are TRBV4-1 and TRBJ1-1; no firm D call. CDR1 is MGHRA and CDR2 is YSYEKL in the germline V gene. V lost 1 base and J 7 bases, leaving 10 bases between the germline ends. The CDR3 is 13 residues long. This chain's CDR3 is CASSQVSDGEAFF. DNA of the CDR3: TGCGCCAGCAGCCAAGTTTCAGATGGTGAAGCTTTCTTT.

V usage is TRBV20-1 and J usage is TRBJ2-1; D remains unclear. Trimming shortened V by 4 bases and J by 5 bases, and 6 bases separated the two germline ends. CDR1 DFQATT and CDR2 SNEGSKA come from the germline V gene (reference sequence). CDR3 length equals 11 residues. The CDR3 sequence is CSAILDNEQFF. Here the CDR3 DNA reads TGCAGTGCTATATTAGACAATGAGCAGTTCTTC.

This chain joins TRBV6-5 and TRBJ1-6, with TRBD1 matching 8 bases. Germline V gene lookup returns CDR1 MNHEY and CDR2 SVGAGI. CDR3 length: 14 residues. Unmatched junction bases numbered 8, after V lost 8 bases and J lost 8 bases. CDR3 nucleotide sequence: TGTGCCAGCGGGGACAGGAGGGAGTATTCACCCCTCCACTTT. Protein sequence: CASGDRREYSPLHF.

The rearrangement uses TRBV5-6 and TRBJ1-2, with 9 bases fitting TRBD1. After removal of 5 bases from V and 3 bases from J, the junction contained 5 bases not matched to a gene. The CDR3 consists of 14 residues. Germline-derived CDR1 and CDR2 are SGHDT and YYEEEE. The CDR3 sequence: CASRKTGGDYGYTF. The CDR3 DNA reads as TGTGCCAGCAGAAAGACAGGGGGAGACTATGGCTACACCTTC.

The chain couples TRBV9 to TRBJ2-7, with a tentative D call TRBD1 (5 bases). V was trimmed by 3 bases and J by 0 bases, leaving 19 bases between them. Germline assignment: CDR1 SGDLS and CDR2 YYNGEE. This CDR3 contains 17 residues. CDR3 DNA sequence: TGTGCCAGCAGCGAGGGGCCTCTTGACAGAAGCTCCTACGAGCAGTACTTC. It encodes CASSEGPLDRSSYEQYF.

The chain carries TRBV6-1 and TRBJ1-1, with TRBD1 matching 8 bases. After removal of 3 bases from V and 4 bases from J, the junction contained 7 bases not matched to a gene. The CDR3 has 15 amino acids. Germline CDR1 is MNHNS and CDR2 is SASEGT. In DNA, the CDR3 is TGTGCCAGCAGTGACGGACAGGGATTCGCCACTGAAGCTTTCTTT. It yields the protein CASSDGQGFATEAFF.

The chain couples TRBV6-5 to TRBJ2-1; 14 bases line up with TRBD2. The V gene's germline CDR1 is MNHEY and CDR2 SVGAGI. V dropped 6 bases and J dropped 10; count of bases not matched to a gene: 8. The CDR3 totals 15 residues. The CDR3 coding sequence is TGTGCCAGCAGCCTATTGACTAGCGGGGGGGGCGAGCAGTTCTTC. This gives the protein CASSLLTSGGGEQFF.

The chain carries TRBV7-8 and TRBJ1-1; D gene unclear. Trimming shortened V by 1 base and J by 0 bases, and 9 bases separated the two germline ends. This CDR3 spans 15 amino acids. Germline V gene lookup returns CDR1 SGHVS and CDR2 FQNEAQ. The CDR3 loop reads CASSLVEGMNTEAFF. The CDR3, as DNA: TGTGCCAGCAGCTTAGTGGAGGGAATGAACACTGAAGCTTTCTTT.